This T cell receptor (beta chain) was profiled in a study of T cell responses to AZD1222 COVID-19 vaccine. A remark on this clone: As yet, its antigen is unknown.

Study conclusions and caveats: Of spike-specific TCRs, nearly half reportedly target regions left unmutated in variants. It was only five to seven AZD1222 recipients who were seropositive at baseline. The span of vaccine-associated CD4 TCRs extended across spike, with dominance at 160-218 and 743-854. An increase in Spike-specific TCR breadth and depth was observed after two AZD1222 doses.

Method: immunoSEQ multiplex PCR; TCRdb's copy keeps in-frame clones and lacks some. The sample lists fewer than 100,000 clones, around nine tenths occurring once. The V gene end was trimmed by 5 bases and the J gene end by 3 bases; junction bases not matched to a gene: 13. Germline lookup yields CDR1 SGHAT and CDR2 FQNNGV. The CDR3 extends over 19 amino acids. The source is an adult who received the AZD1222 COVID-19 vaccine. The specimen comprised peripheral blood, sampled 28 days after the second AZD1222 dose. The rearrangement uses TRBV11-2 and TRBJ2-3; 14 bases align to TRBD2. CDR3 amino acids: CASSRDAPGLAGGTDTQYF. The CDR3 nucleotides read TGTGCCAGCAGCCGAGACGCCCCCGGACTAGCGGGGGGTACAGATACGCAGTATTTT.